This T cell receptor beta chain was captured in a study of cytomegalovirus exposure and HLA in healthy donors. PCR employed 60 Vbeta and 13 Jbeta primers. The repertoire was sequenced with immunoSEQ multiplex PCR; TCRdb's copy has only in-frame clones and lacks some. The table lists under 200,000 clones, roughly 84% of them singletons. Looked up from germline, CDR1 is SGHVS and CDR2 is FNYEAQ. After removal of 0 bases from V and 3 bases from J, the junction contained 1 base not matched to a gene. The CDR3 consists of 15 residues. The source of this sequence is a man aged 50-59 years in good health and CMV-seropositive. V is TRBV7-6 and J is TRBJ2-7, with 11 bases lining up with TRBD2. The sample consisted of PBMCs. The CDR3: CASSLASGGGYEQYF. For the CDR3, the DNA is TGTGCCAGCAGCTTAGCTAGCGGGGGGGGCTACGAGCAGTACTTC.